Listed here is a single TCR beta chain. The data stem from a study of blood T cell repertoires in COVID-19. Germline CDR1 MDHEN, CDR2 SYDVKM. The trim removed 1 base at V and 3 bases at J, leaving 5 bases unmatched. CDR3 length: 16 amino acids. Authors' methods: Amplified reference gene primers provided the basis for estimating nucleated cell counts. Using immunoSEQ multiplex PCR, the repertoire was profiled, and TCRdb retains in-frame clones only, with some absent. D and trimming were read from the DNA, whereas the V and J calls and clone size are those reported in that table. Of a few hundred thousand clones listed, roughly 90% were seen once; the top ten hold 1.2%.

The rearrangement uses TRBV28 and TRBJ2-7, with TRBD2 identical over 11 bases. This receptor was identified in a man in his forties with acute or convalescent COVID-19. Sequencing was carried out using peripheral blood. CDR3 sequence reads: CASSLSPGLAVYEQYF. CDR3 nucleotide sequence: TGTGCCAGCAGTTTATCCCCGGGACTAGCGGTCTACGAGCAGTACTTC.